The clone carrying this T cell receptor beta chain came up many times. These data come from a study of early T cells in non-severe SARS-CoV-2 infection. Unique molecular identifiers tagged individual cDNA molecules. A single record per CDR3 protein comes from TCRdb applying MiXCR to the 5' RACE reads. Altogether 27,000 or so distinct CDR3 sequences are present, roughly 6.6% being singletons, with the ten largest covering roughly 35%. Germline values: CDR1 SGHAT, CDR2 FQNNGV. This CDR3 is built from 14 residues. Trimming removed 5 bases from V and 5 bases from J, with 15 bases in between. Sequenced sample: whole blood. The sequence derives from an adult who was a healthcare worker with PCR-confirmed SARS-CoV-2 infection or an uninfected control (not recorded which). The chain links TRBV11-2 to TRBJ1-1; D is unclear. CDR3 loop: CASSSRPVGTEAFF. CDR3 bases: TGTGCCAGCAGCAGCCGTCCCGTGGGGACTGAAGCTTTCTTT.